Below, one TCR beta chain is given with its context. This clonotype was counted only a few times. No antigen is known for it. The input lacks base qualities; no much larger clone sits a single base away. The V and J ends are trimmed by 6 bases and 7 bases, leaving 4 bases between them. Reading from cysteine to phenylalanine, the CDR3 counts 9 amino acids. Solely the CDR3 DNA is kept, with 27 bases framed from the first base. The germline V gene (reference sequence) specifies DFQATT as CDR1 and SNEGSKA as CDR2. These data are taken from a study of vaccination and CD4 T cells after COVID-19 (dated 2022 in TCRdb). With respect to the entire study: Convalescent patients had a positive SARS-CoV-2 result on nasal swab PCR, and of these patients, several had mild disease and one had severe disease. Six males and four females were included in the convalescent cohort, with two Hispanic individuals, seven Caucasians, two Asians and one multiracial person represented. Two doses of either the Pfizer-BioNTech BNT162b2 vaccine (n=8) or the Moderna mRNA-1273 vaccine (n=2) were administered to participants. Post-COVID blood samples were collected from convalescent patients a median of roughly 100 days after diagnosis, with a range of roughly 30 to 170 days. Post-vaccine blood samples were obtained a median of approximately 74 days after the second vaccine dose, with a range of about 14 to 241 days. A few convalescent patients were sampled both early after vaccination (day 14) and late after vaccination (days 161 to 241). The cultures were stimulated with overlapping spike peptide pools from SARS-CoV-2 and from the common cold coronaviruses HCoV-NL63, HCoV-OC43 and HCoV-229E. As controls, cultures received a CEFX viral epitope pool (the positive control), an HIV-1 Nef peptide pool (the negative control), or no peptide at all. The spike-specific CD4+ TCR repertoire was compared before and after mRNA vaccination in under 11 COVID-19 convalescent patients and a few infection-naive healthy vaccine recipients. What the authors observed across the whole study: In convalescent patients, nearly all vaccine-specific clones (304 of 307) were found to be mono-reactive for SARS-CoV-2 spike rather than cross-reactive with common cold coronaviruses. Relatively few convalescent patients were included in the study, and early timepoints after natural infection were not analyzed. Among the post-vaccine SARS-CoV-2-reactive clones in convalescent patients, a median around 90% showed up only after vaccination, which suggests vaccine-specific priming. Although the median number of SARS-CoV-2-reactive clonotypes went up from 20 to 25 after infection to 35 to 40 after vaccination, the increase was not significant.

The library was generated by PCR. TCR sequencing of DNA from cultured CD4+ T cells used the Oncomine TCR Beta short-read assay at the Johns Hopkins FTIC core. Genomic DNA was extracted from the cultured CD4+ T cells with the QIAamp micro DNA kit. Oncomine TCR Beta libraries from cultured CD4+ T cells were pooled with unique dual indexes and sequenced on an Illumina iSeq 100. Turning to the authors' computational methods: Non-productive sequences were filtered out, and CDR3s that did not start with C, did not end with F or W, or were shorter than 7 amino acids were discarded. The MANAFEST web application identified antigen-specific clonotypes by comparing peptide-stimulated wells against reference wells and other culture wells. For a clone to be called positive, the clone needed an FDR below 0.05, an odds ratio above 5, and a productive frequency above 0.1% in at least two of three replicate wells. Clonotypes that were significantly expanded in both SARS-CoV-2 spike wells and at least one common cold coronavirus spike condition were defined as cross-reactive. CDR3 homology was assessed with Levenshtein distances (stringdist) and unrooted phylogenetic trees (ape) in R version 3.6.1. TCRdb's own reprocessing of the public reads used fastp at Q25 and MiXCR and kept productive beta chains. All rows with the same CDR3 protein become a single entry with the most common DNA and genes. TCRdb, not the authors, supplied the V and J calls. The sample includes around 25,000 distinct CDR3 sequences, with roughly 29% observed a single time. Together, the top ten hold 2.5% to 3.5% of the sample.

This sample's time point label indicates: late sampling 161 to 241 days after vaccination in a few convalescent patients. Taken with the paper, the label for treatment or condition translates to: 10-day PBMC culture with coronavirus spike peptide pools or control peptides (ViraFEST assay). The ViraFEST assay, used in the study, expanded antigen-specific T cells with peptide pools and then identified the expanded clonotypes through TCR sequencing. The convalescent patients' positive SARS-CoV-2 PCR tests were from March to December 2020, which was before the Alpha, Beta and Delta variants emerged in the United States. PBMCs were cultured at a few million per well in IMDM supplemented with approximately 5.3% human AB serum and 10 IU/ml IL-2, with approximately 10 ug/ml peptide pools added. Half of the culture medium was replaced with fresh IL-2-containing medium on days 3 and 7. CD4+ T cells were isolated after around 9 days of culture through negative selection using the EasySep CD4+ T cell isolation kit. PBMCs were separated from whole blood using Ficoll-Paque Plus gradient centrifugation and then either used fresh or cryopreserved at -140C. In general, triplicate wells were set up for every culture condition.

The material sequenced was CD4+ T cells from blood, cultured in vitro, taken about 7 months after SARS-CoV-2 vaccination. The sequence was collected from a human donor who had recovered from COVID-19. The V gene is TRBV20-1 and the J gene is TRBJ2-1; the D segment cannot be called with confidence. The DNA reads TGCAGTGCCCAAAATGAGCAGTTCTTC. Translated, it reads CSAQNEQFF.